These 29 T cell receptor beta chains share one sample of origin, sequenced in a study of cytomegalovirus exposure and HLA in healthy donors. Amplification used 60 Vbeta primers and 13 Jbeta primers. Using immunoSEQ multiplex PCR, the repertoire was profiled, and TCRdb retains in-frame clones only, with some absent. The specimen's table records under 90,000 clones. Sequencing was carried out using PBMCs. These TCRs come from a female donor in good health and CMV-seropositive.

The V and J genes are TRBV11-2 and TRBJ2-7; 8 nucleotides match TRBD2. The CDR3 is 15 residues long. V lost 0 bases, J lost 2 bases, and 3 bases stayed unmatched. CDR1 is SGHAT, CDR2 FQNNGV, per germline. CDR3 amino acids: CASSLEAGDTYEQYF. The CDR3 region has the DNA TGTGCCAGCAGCTTAGAAGCGGGAGACACCTACGAGCAGTACTTC.

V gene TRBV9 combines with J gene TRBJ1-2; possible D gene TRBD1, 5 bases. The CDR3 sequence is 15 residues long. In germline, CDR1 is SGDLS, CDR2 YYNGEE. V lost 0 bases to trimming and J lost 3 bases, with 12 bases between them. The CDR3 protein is CASSVDAGSHYGYTF. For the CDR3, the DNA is TGTGCCAGCAGCGTAGACGCAGGGTCCCACTATGGCTACACCTTC.

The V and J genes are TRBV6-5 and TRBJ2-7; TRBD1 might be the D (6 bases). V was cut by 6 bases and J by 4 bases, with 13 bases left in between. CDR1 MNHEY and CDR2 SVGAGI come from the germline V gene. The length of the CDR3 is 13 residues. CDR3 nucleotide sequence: TGTGCCAGCAGCCGATACAGGGATTACGAGCAGTACTTC. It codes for CASSRYRDYEQYF.

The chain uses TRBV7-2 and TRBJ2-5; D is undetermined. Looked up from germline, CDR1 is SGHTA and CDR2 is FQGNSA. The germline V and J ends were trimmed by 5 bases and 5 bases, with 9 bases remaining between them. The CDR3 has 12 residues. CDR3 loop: CASSISWETQYF. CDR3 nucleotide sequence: TGTGCCAGCAGCATTAGCTGGGAGACCCAGTACTTC. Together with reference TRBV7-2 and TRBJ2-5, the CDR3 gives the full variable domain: GAGVSQSPSNKVTEKGKDVELRCDPISGHTALYWYRQSLGQGLEFLIYFQGNSAPDKSGLPSDRFSAERTGGSVSTLTIQRTQQEDSAVYLCASSISWETQYFGPGTRLLVL.

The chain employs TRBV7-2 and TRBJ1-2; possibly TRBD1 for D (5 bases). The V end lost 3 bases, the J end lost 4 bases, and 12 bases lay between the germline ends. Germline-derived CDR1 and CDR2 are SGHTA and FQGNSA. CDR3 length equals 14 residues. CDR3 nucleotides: TGTGCCAGCAGCTTTTGGGGCGAAAGCTATGGCTACACCTTC. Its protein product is CASSFWGESYGYTF. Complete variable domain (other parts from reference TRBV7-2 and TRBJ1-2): GAGVSQSPSNKVTEKGKDVELRCDPISGHTALYWYRQSLGQGLEFLIYFQGNSAPDKSGLPSDRFSAERTGGSVSTLTIQRTQQEDSAVYLCASSFWGESYGYTFGSGTRLTVV.

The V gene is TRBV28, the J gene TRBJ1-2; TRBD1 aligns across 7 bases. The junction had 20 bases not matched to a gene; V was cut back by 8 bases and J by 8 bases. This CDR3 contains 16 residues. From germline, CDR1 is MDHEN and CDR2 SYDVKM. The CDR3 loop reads CASYQGLQGHLEGYTF. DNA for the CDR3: TGTGCCAGCTATCAGGGCTTACAGGGGCATCTTGAGGGCTACACCTTC.

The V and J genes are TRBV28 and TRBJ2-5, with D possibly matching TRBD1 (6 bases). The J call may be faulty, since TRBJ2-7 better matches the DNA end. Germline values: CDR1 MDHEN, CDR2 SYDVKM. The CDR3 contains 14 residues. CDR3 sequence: CASRPQGSAYEQYF. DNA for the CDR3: TGTGCCAGCAGGCCACAGGGATCGGCCTACGAGCAGTACTTC.

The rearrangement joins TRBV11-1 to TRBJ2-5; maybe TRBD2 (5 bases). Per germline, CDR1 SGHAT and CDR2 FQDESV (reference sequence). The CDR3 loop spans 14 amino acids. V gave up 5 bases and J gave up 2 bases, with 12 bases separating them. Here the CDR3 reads CASSARGIQETQYF. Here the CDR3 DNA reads TGTGCCAGCAGCGCCAGAGGGATTCAAGAGACCCAGTACTTC.

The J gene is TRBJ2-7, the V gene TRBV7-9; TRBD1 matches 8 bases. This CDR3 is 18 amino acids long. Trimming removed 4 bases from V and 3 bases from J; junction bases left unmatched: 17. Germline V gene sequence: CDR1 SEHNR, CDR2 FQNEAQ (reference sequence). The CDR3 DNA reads TGTGCCAGCAGCTCCCCGGGACAGGCCAGTATGGTGGGCTACGAGCAGTACTTC. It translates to CASSSPGQASMVGYEQYF.

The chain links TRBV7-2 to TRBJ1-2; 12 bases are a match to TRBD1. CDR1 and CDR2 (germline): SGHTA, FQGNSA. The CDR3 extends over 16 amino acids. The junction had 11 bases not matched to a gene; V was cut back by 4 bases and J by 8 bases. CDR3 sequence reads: CASSSGGDRGLGGYTF. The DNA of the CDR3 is TGTGCCAGCAGCTCGGGGGGGGACAGGGGGCTTGGAGGCTACACCTTC.

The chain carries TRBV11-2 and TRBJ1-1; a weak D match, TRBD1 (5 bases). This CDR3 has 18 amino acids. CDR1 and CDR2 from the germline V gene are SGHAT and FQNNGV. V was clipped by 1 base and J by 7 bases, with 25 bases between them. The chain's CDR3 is CASSLVLGGAFKYGEAFF. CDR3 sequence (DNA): TGTGCCAGCAGCTTAGTCCTGGGCGGGGCGTTTAAATACGGTGAAGCTTTCTTT.

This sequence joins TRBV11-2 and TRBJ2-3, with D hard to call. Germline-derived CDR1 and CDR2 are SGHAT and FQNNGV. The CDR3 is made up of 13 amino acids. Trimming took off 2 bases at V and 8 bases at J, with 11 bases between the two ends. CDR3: CASSLPTLPTQYF. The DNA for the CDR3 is TGTGCCAGCAGCTTACCCACTCTCCCTACGCAGTATTTT. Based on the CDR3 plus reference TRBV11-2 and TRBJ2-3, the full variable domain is EAGVAQSPRYKIIEKRQSVAFWCNPISGHATLYWYQQILGQGPKLLIQFQNNGVVDDSQLPKDRFSAERLKGVDSTLKIQPAKLEDSAVYLCASSLPTLPTQYFGPGTRLTVL.

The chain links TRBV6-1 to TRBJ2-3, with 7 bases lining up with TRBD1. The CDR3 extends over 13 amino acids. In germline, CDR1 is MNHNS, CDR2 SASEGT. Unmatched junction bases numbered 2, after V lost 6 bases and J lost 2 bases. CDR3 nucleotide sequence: TGTGCCAGCAGCGGACAGGACACAGATACGCAGTATTTT. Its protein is CASSGQDTDTQYF.

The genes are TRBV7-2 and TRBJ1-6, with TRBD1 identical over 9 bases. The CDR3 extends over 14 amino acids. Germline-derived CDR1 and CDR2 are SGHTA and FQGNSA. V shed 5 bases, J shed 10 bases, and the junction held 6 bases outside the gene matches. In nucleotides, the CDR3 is TGTGCCAGCAGCCTGACAGGGGGTCGGTCACCCCTCCACTTT. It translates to CASSLTGGRSPLHF.

CDR3 nucleotides: TGTGCCAGCAGGGGACGGGACAGGGGCACAGATACGCAGTATTTT. This sequence encodes CASRGRDRGTDTQYF. The chain employs TRBV11-1 and TRBJ2-3; 9 nucleotides line up with TRBD1. The CDR3 extends over 15 amino acids. Trimming took 6 bases from V and 1 from J; bases not matched to a gene: 5. From germline, CDR1 is SGHAT and CDR2 FQDESV (reference sequence).

The chain's CDR3 is CASSISGGADTQYF. Here the CDR3 DNA reads TGTGCCAGTAGTATAAGCGGGGGTGCAGATACGCAGTATTTT. The chain combines TRBV19 with TRBJ2-3; 8 positions agree with TRBD2. The germline V gene has CDR1 LNHDA and CDR2 SQIVND (reference sequence). This CDR3 spans 14 amino acids. V gave up 2 bases and J gave up 4 bases; unmatched junction bases: 2.

The CDR3 spells CASSRTGNRRGGYTF. CDR3 DNA sequence: TGTGCCAGTAGCCGAACAGGGAACCGCCGGGGAGGCTACACCTTC. The chain uses TRBV19 and TRBJ1-2; maybe TRBD1 (6 bases). V lost 6 bases to trimming and J lost 8 bases, with 22 bases between them. Germline values: CDR1 LNHDA, CDR2 SQIVND (reference sequence). This CDR3 is 15 amino acids long.

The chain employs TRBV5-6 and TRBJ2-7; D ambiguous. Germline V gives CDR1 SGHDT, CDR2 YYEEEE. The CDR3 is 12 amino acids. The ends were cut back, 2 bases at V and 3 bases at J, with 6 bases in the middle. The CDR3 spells CASSFQHYEQYF. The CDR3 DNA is TGTGCCAGCAGCTTCCAACACTACGAGCAGTACTTC.

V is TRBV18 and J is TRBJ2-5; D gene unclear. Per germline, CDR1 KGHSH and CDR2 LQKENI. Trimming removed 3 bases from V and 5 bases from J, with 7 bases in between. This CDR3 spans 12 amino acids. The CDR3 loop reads CASSPREETQYF. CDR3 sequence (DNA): TGTGCCAGCTCACCCCGCGAGGAGACCCAGTACTTC.

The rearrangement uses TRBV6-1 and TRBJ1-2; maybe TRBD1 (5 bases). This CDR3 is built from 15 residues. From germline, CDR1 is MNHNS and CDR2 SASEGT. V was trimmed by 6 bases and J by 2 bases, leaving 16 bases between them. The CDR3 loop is CASSEYQGSNYGYTF. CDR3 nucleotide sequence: TGTGCCAGCAGCGAATATCAGGGTTCGAACTATGGCTACACCTTC.

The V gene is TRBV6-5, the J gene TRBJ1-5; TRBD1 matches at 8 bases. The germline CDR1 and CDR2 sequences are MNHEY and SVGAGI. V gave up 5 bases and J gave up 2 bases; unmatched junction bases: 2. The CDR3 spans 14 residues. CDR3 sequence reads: CASSQTGGNQPQHF. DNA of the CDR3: TGTGCCAGCAGTCAGACAGGGGGCAATCAGCCCCAGCATTTT.

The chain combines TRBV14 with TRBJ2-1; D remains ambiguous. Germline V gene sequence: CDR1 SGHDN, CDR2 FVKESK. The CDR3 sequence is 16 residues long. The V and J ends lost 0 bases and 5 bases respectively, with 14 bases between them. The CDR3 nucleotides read TGTGCCAGCAGCCAAGATCCACAACGCCCCGACAATGAGCAGTTCTTC. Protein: CASSQDPQRPDNEQFF.

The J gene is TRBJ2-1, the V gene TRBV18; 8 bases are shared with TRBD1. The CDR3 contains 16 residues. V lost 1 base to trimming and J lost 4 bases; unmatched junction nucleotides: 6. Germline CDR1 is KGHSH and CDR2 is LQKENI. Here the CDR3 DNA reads TGTGCCAGCTCACCACGGACAGGGTCAATTTACAATGAGCAGTTCTTC. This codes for CASSPRTGSIYNEQFF.

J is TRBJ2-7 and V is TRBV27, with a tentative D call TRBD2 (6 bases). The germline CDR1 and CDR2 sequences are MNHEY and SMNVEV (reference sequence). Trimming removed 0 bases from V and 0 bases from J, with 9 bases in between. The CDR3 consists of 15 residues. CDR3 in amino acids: CASSLSLAVSYEQYF. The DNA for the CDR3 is TGTGCCAGCAGTTTATCATTAGCGGTCTCCTACGAGCAGTACTTC.

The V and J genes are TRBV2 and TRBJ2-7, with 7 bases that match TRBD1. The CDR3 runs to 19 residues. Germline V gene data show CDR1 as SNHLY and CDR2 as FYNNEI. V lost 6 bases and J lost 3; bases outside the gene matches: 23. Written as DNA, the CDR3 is TGTGCCAGCAGCCCGTTTTTTTACCGCCGGGACAGCAAATTCTACGAGCAGTACTTC. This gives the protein CASSPFFYRRDSKFYEQYF.

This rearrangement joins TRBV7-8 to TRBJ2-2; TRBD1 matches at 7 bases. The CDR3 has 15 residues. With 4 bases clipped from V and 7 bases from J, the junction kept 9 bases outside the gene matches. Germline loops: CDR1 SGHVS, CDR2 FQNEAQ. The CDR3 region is CASSSTGVVSGELFF. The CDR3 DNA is TGTGCCAGCAGCTCAACAGGGGTGGTGAGCGGGGAGCTGTTTTTT.

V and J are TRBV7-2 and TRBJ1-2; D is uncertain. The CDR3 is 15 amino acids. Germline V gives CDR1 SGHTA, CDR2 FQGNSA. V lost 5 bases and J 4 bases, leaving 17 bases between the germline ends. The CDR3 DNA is TGTGCCAGCAGCCCCCCCGCGTCCGGGAGCTATGGCTACACCTTC. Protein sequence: CASSPPASGSYGYTF.

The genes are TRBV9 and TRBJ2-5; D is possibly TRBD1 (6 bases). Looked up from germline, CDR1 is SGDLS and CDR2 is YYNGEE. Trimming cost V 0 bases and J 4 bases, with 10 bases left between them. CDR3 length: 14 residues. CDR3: CASSVGSGAETQYF. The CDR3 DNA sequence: TGTGCCAGCAGCGTAGGATCAGGGGCAGAGACCCAGTACTTC.

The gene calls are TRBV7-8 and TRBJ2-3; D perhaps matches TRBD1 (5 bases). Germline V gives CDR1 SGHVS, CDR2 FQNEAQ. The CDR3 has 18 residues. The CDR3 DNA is TGTGCTACCAGGTTCAGCGAGACAGAGCCTGAGGACACAGATACGCAGTATTTT. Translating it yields CATRFSETEPEDTDTQYF.